The 14 T cell receptor beta chains reported below all come from one sample, sequenced in a study of T cell repertoires in cytomegalovirus infection. Their antigens remain unidentified. TCRdb fed the reads into MiXCR, producing one record per CDR3 protein. Among 900,000 to 950,000 distinct CDR3 sequences, around 32% were seen once, and the ten largest hold about an eighth. The sequences come from cultured CD8+ T cells from PBMCs, collected from culture after CMV antigen stimulation. The source is a human donor in good health (CMV status not recorded). Some clones in this sample may be carry-over from other donors' samples.

This clonotype showed up just a few times. This rearrangement joins TRBV7-4 to TRBJ2-7, with D perhaps TRBD1 or TRBD2 (5 bases each). Trimming pared 0 bases from V and 7 bases from J, leaving 10 bases between. This CDR3 has 13 amino acids. Germline V CDR1 and CDR2: SGHVT, SQSDAQ. The CDR3 sequence is CASSLAWDQEQYV. As DNA, the CDR3 is TGTGCCAGCAGCTTAGCGTGGGACCAAGAGCAGTACGTC.

The table lists this clonotype with many counts. The chain has TRBV7-2 and TRBJ2-2, with D possibly being TRBD1 (6 bases). The V gene's germline CDR1 is SGHTA and CDR2 FQGNSA. CDR3 length: 16 residues. V shed 1 base and J shed 5 bases, with 14 bases lying between them. CDR3 DNA sequence: TGTGCCAGCAGCTTAGGGGGGAACAGGGCAACCGGGGAGCTGTTTTTT. Translated: CASSLGGNRATGELFF.

Note on this clonotype: An end of the junction does not agree with germline; a read error may underlie this. The CDR3 nucleotides are TGTGCCAGCTCTACTCTCGGGGGTCTTTGGCAGCCCAAGCATTTT. Protein sequence: CASSTLGGLWQPKHF. The gene calls are TRBV7-8 and TRBJ1-5; perhaps TRBD1 as D (5 bases). CDR3 length: 15 residues. CDR1 is SGHVS, CDR2 FQNEAQ, per germline.

The chain uses TRBV19 and TRBJ1-1; D is unresolved. The length of the CDR3 is 12 residues. CDR1 LNHDA and CDR2 SQIVND come from the germline V gene (reference sequence). V was clipped by 7 bases and J by 5 bases, with 11 bases between them. In DNA, the CDR3 is TGTGCCAGTACCCCCAGTGGGACTGAAGCTTTCTTT. This encodes CASTPSGTEAFF.

V usage is TRBV5-6 and J usage is TRBJ2-6, with a possible D match to TRBD1 (5 bases). Trimming shortened V by 3 bases and J by 12 bases, and 16 bases separated the two germline ends. The CDR3 is 14 residues long. CDR1 is SGHDT and CDR2 is YYEEEE in the germline V gene. The CDR3 here is CASSYTLGLRVLTF. CDR3 in DNA: TGTGCCAGCAGCTACACTCTGGGGCTGCGCGTCCTGACTTTC.

The V gene is TRBV14, the J gene TRBJ1-2, with a possible D match to TRBD1 (5 bases). The CDR3 spans 17 residues. Trimming stripped 1 base from V and 3 bases from J, with 18 bases between. The germline V gene has CDR1 SGHDN and CDR2 FVKESK. The DNA of the CDR3 is TGTGCCAGCAGCCAAGTGCTTGGGGACCTGGCGGACTATGGCTACACCTTC. As protein: CASSQVLGDLADYGYTF.

CDR3 amino acids: CASSLEPGTASYNEQFF. In DNA, the CDR3 is TGTGCCAGCAGCTTAGAGCCCGGGACAGCCTCCTACAATGAGCAGTTCTTC. The chain employs TRBV7-9 and TRBJ2-1; 7 bases map to TRBD1. Germline V gene lookup returns CDR1 SEHNR and CDR2 FQNEAQ (reference sequence). The CDR3 extends over 17 amino acids. Trimming took 1 base from V and 0 from J; bases not matched to a gene: 6.

The chain is built from TRBV12-3 or TRBV12-4 and TRBJ2-3; D could derive from TRBD1 or TRBD2 (5 bases each). The CDR3 is 15 amino acids. V was shortened by 3 bases and J by 4 bases, with 14 bases between the two germline ends. The CDR3 sequence is CASSFLYGAADTQYF. In DNA form, the CDR3 reads TGTGCCAGCAGTTTCCTCTACGGGGCTGCAGATACGCAGTATTTT.

The chain carries TRBV5-1 and TRBJ2-5; the D is unclear. CDR3 length: 14 amino acids. Trimming left V 0 bases short and J 4 bases short, with 10 bases between. Looked up from germline, CDR1 is SGHRS and CDR2 is YFSETQ. The CDR3 is CASSLVPVGETQYF. CDR3 nucleotides: TGCGCCAGCAGCTTGGTCCCGGTGGGAGAGACCCAGTACTTC.

V is TRBV7-2 and J is TRBJ1-6; the D is unclear. CDR1 is SGHTA and CDR2 is FQGNSA in the germline V gene. The CDR3 sequence is 10 residues long. Trimming took off 5 bases at V and 14 bases at J, with 7 bases between the two ends. The chain's CDR3 is CASSGITLHF. CDR3 coding DNA: TGTGCCAGCAGCGGAATCACCCTCCACTTT.

V and J are TRBV19 and TRBJ1-1; unclear D gene. This CDR3 comprises 13 residues. Germline V gives CDR1 LNHDA, CDR2 SQIVND (reference sequence). Trimming took off 6 bases at V and 2 bases at J, with 10 bases between the two ends. The CDR3 bases are TGTGCCAGTAGGCTGGGAATTAACACTGAAGCTTTCTTT. Translating gives CASRLGINTEAFF. Full variable domain (rest looked up from reference TRBV19 and TRBJ1-1): DGGITQSPKYLFRKEGQNVTLSCEQNLNHDAMYWYRQDPGQGLRLIYYSQIVNDFQKGDIAEGYSVSREKKESFPLTVTSAQKNPTAFYLCASRLGINTEAFFGQGTRLTVV.

This clonotype occurred a few times. This may be a read error, as it is one base from a much larger clone. The chain has TRBV7-2 and TRBJ2-3; 7 nucleotides agree with TRBD2. This CDR3 comprises 18 residues. Germline lookup yields CDR1 SGHTA and CDR2 FQGNSA. CDR3 bases: TGTGCCGGCAGCTCCCCTTGGGGGGGAAGGCGTCGCACAGATACGCAGTATTTT. As protein: CAGSSPWGGRRRTDTQYF.

This clonotype was counted a few times. The genes are TRBV6-1 and TRBJ1-1, with TRBD1 as a possible D gene (6 bases). The CDR3 sequence is 12 residues long. Germline CDR1 and CDR2: MNHNS and SASEGT. Deletions cut 7 bases from V and 2 bases from J, with 8 bases between. Written as DNA, the CDR3 is TGTGCCAGCACGGACAGCAACACTGAAGCTTTCTTT. Residues: CASTDSNTEAFF.

This sequence joins TRBV11-3 and TRBJ2-1; 10 nucleotides line up with TRBD2. There are 21 residues in the CDR3. The V gene end was trimmed by 1 base and the J gene end by 4 bases; junction bases not matched to a gene: 19. From germline, CDR1 is SGHNT and CDR2 YENEEA. CDR3 coding DNA: TGTGCCAGCAGCTTAGGGGGCATAAGGACTAGCGGACAAGGACAATACAATGAGCAGTTCTTC. Translation gives CASSLGGIRTSGQGQYNEQFF.